This T cell receptor (beta chain) was captured in a study of regulatory T cells in long-lasting Graves disease. The overall study: It was over 5 years of antithyroid drugs, with positive TSH receptor antibodies, that meant persistent Graves' disease.

The time point: persistent/refractory GD, antithyroid drugs over 5 years with positive TRAb. From PBMCs, RNA was extracted and then used to make the TCR library. TCR beta libraries were built with iRepertoire HTBI primers and Arm-PCR of CDR3 regions. MiXCR, run by TCRdb on the multiplex PCR reads, gives a single entry per CDR3 protein. The table includes approximately 690,000 distinct CDR3 sequences, 25% to 30% detected once. The study's findings and limits: A limited number of samples was an acknowledged limitation. Among persistent patients, a larger number of public clonotypes were shared (2,741) than among newly diagnosed patients (966).

Trimming stripped 6 bases from V and 2 bases from J, with 13 bases between. Germline V gives CDR1 MNHEY, CDR2 SVGEGT. The CDR3 has 14 amino acids. For this clonotype: Its antigen is as yet unknown.

The sequence was obtained from a female donor with Graves disease. The sample in question was peripheral blood mononuclear cells (PBMCs), obtained when the disease was refractory, from a patient treated with antithyroid drugs. This rearrangement joins TRBV6-2 or TRBV6-3 to TRBJ1-2, with unresolved D. The CDR3 DNA sequence: TGTGCCAGCAGGCCAGGAGGCGAGAACTATGGCTACACCTTC. Its protein product is CASRPGGENYGYTF.